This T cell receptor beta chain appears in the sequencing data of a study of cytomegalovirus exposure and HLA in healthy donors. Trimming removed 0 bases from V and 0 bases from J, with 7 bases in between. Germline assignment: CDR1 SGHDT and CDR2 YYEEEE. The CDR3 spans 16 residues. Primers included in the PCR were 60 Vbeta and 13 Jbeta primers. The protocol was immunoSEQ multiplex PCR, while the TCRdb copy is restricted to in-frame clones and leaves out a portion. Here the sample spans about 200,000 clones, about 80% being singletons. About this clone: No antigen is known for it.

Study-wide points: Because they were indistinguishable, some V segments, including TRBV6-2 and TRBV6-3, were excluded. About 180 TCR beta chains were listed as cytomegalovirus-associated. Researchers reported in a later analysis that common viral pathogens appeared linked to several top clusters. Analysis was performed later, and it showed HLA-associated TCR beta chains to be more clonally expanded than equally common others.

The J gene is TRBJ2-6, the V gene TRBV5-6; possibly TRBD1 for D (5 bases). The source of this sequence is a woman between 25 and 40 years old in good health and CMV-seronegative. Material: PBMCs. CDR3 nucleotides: TGTGCCAGCAGCTTGGGGGGCAGCTCTGGGGCCAACGTCCTGACTTTC. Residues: CASSLGGSSGANVLTF.